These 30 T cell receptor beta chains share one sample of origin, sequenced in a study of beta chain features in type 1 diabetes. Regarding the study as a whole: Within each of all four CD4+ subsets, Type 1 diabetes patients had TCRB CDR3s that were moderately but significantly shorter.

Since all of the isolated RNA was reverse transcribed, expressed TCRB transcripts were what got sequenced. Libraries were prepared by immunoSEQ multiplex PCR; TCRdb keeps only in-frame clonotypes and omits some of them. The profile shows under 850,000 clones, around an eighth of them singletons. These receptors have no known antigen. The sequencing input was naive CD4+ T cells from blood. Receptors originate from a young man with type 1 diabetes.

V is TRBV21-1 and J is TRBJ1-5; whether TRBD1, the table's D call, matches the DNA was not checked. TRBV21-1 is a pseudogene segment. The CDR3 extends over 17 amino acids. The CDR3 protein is CASSKLNRGPLYQPQHF. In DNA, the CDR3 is TGTGCCAGCAGCAAATTAAACAGGGGCCCGCTCTATCAGCCCCAGCATTTT.

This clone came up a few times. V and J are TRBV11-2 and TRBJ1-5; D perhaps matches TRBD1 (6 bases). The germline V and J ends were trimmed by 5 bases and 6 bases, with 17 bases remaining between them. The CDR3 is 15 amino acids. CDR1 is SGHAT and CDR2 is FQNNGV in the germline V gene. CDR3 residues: CASSPGQGPLQPQHF. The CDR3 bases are TGTGCCAGCAGCCCAGGGCAGGGGCCTCTTCAGCCCCAGCATTTT. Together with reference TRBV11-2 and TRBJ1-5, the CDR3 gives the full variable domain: EAGVAQSPRYKIIEKRQSVAFWCNPISGHATLYWYQQILGQGPKLLIQFQNNGVVDDSQLPKDRFSAERLKGVDSTLKIQPAKLEDSAVYLCASSPGQGPLQPQHFGDGTRLSIL.

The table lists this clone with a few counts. CDR3 amino acids: CASSALAGEGYTF. CDR3 in DNA: TGTGCCAGCAGTGCCCTTGCGGGGGAAGGCTACACCTTC. The chain employs TRBV6-4 and TRBJ1-2; D is perhaps TRBD1 (5 bases). V was trimmed by 4 bases and J by 8 bases, leaving 14 bases between them. This CDR3 is 13 amino acids long. Germline V gene sequence: CDR1 MRHNA, CDR2 SNTAGT.

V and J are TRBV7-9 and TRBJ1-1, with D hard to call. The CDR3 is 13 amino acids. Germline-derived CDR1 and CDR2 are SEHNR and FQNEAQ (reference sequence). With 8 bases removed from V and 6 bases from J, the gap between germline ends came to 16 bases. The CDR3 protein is CASVQMAVAEAFF. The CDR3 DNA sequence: TGTGCCAGCGTTCAGATGGCTGTGGCTGAAGCTTTCTTT.

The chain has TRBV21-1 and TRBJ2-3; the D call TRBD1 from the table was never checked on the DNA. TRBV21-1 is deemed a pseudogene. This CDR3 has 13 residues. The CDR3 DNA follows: TGTGCCAGCAGCAAACAGGGGAAGGATACGCAGTATTTT. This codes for CASSKQGKDTQYF.

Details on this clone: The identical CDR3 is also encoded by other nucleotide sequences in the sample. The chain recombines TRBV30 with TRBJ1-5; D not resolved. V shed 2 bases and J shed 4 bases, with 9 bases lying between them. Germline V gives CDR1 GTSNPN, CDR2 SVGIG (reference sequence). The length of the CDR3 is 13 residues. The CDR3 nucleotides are TGTGCCTGGAGTTCGGGCGGTAATCAGCCCCAGCATTTT. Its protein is CAWSSGGNQPQHF.

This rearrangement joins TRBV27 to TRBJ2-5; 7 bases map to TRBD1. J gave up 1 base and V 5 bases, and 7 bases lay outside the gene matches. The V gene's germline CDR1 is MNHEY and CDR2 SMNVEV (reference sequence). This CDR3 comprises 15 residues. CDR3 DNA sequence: TGTGCCAGCAGTCCCAGTAGACAGGGCCAAGAGACCCAGTACTTC. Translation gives CASSPSRQGQETQYF.

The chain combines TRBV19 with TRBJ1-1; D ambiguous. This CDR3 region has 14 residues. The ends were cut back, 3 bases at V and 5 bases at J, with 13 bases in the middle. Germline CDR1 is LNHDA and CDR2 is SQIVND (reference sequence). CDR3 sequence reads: CASSIFLVSTEAFF. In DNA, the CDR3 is TGTGCCAGTAGTATCTTTTTGGTATCGACTGAAGCTTTCTTT. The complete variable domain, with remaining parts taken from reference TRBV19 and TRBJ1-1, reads DGGITQSPKYLFRKEGQNVTLSCEQNLNHDAMYWYRQDPGQGLRLIYYSQIVNDFQKGDIAEGYSVSREKKESFPLTVTSAQKNPTAFYLCASSIFLVSTEAFFGQGTRLTVV.

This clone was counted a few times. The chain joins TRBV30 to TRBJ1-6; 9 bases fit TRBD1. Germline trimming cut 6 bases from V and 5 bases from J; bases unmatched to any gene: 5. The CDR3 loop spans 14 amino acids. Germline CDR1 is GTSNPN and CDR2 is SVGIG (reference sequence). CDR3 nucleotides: TGTGCCTGCGGGACAGGGTATAATAATTCACCCCTCCACTTT. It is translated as CACGTGYNNSPLHF.

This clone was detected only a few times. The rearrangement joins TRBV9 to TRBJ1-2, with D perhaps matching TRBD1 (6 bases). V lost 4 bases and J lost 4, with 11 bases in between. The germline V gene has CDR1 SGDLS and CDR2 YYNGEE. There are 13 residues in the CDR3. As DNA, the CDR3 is TGTGCCAGCAGCCTAGGGACATCCTATGGCTACACCTTC. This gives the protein CASSLGTSYGYTF. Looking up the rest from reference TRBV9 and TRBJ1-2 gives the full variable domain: DSGVTQTPKHLITATGQRVTLRCSPRSGDLSVYWYQQSLDQGLQFLIQYYNGEERAKGNILERFSAQQFPDLHSELNLSSLELGDSALYFCASSLGTSYGYTFGSGTRLTVV.

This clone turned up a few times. The CDR3 region has the DNA TGTGCCATCAGTGGGGGGGACACCGTCTCCTACGAGCAGTACTTC. This gives the protein CAISGGDTVSYEQYF. The chain combines TRBV10-3 with TRBJ2-7, with D perhaps being TRBD1 or TRBD2 (6 bases each). CDR3 length equals 15 residues. Per the germline V gene, CDR1 is ENHRY and CDR2 is SYGVKD. V lost 4 bases to trimming and J lost 0 bases, with 13 bases between them.

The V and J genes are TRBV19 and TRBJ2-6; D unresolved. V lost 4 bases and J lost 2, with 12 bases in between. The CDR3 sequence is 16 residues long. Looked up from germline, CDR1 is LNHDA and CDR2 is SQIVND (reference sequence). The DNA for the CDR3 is TGTGCCAGTAGTAAAGGAGACGGGCCTGGGGCCAACGTCCTGACTTTC. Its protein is CASSKGDGPGANVLTF. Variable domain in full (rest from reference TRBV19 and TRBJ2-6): DGGITQSPKYLFRKEGQNVTLSCEQNLNHDAMYWYRQDPGQGLRLIYYSQIVNDFQKGDIAEGYSVSREKKESFPLTVTSAQKNPTAFYLCASSKGDGPGANVLTFGAGSRLTVL.

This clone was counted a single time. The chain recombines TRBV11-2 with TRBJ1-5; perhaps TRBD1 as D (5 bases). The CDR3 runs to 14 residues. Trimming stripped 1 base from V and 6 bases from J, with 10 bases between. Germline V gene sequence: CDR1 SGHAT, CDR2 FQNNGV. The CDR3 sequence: CASSLVGGTQPQHF. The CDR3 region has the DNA TGTGCCAGCAGCTTAGTAGGAGGGACTCAGCCCCAGCATTTT.

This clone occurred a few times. CDR3 bases: TGTGCCAGCAGCTTCGAGCAAGGGGCAGATACGCAGTATTTT. As protein: CASSFEQGADTQYF. The V gene is TRBV7-8, the J gene TRBJ2-3, with D perhaps TRBD1 (5 bases). The V end was cut by 3 bases, the J end by 4 bases, with 11 bases between. The CDR3 is made up of 14 amino acids. Germline assignment: CDR1 SGHVS and CDR2 FQNEAQ. Filled out from reference TRBV7-8 and TRBJ2-3, the complete variable domain reads GAGVSQSPRYKVAKRGQDVALRCDPISGHVSLFWYQQALGQGPEFLTYFQNEAQLDKSGLPSDRFFAERPEGSVSTLKIQRTQQEDSAVYLCASSFEQGADTQYFGPGTRLTVL.

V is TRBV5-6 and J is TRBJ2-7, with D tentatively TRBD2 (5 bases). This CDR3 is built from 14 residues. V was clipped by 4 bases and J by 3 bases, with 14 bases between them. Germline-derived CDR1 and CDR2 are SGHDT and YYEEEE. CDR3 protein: CASSVAGPYYEQYF. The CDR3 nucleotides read TGTGCCAGCAGCGTTGCGGGTCCCTACTACGAGCAGTACTTC.

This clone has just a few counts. The CDR3, as DNA: TGTGCCAGTAGATGGACAGGGCAACAGGGTGAAGCTTTCTTT. This translates into CASRWTGQQGEAFF. The V gene is TRBV19, the J gene TRBJ1-1; 8 positions match TRBD1. CDR1 is LNHDA and CDR2 is SQIVND in the germline V gene (reference sequence). The V gene end was trimmed by 6 bases and the J gene end by 7 bases; junction bases not matched to a gene: 10. The CDR3 consists of 14 residues.

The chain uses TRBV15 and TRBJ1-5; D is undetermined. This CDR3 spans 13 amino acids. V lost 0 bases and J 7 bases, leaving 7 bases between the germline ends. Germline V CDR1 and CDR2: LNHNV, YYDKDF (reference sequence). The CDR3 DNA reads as TGTGCCACCAGCAGAGATCTAGAACAGCCCCAGCATTTT. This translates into CATSRDLEQPQHF.

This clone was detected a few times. The CDR3 sequence: CASSPSTGSGQGDNQPQHF. DNA of the CDR3: TGCGCCAGCAGTCCAAGTACAGGTAGTGGGCAGGGGGACAATCAGCCCCAGCATTTT. This chain joins TRBV4-1 and TRBJ1-5; the match to TRBD1 covers 7 bases. The V gene end was trimmed by 6 bases and the J gene end by 3 bases; junction bases not matched to a gene: 20. This CDR3 contains 19 residues. Germline CDR1 MGHRA, CDR2 YSYEKL.

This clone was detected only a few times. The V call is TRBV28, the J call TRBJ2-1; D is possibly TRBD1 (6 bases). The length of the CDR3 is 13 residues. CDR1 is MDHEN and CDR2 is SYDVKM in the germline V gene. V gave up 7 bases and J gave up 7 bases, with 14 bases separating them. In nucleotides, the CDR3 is TGTGCCAGCAAGGTTGGGGGCCCGAATGAGCAGTTCTTC. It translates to CASKVGGPNEQFF.

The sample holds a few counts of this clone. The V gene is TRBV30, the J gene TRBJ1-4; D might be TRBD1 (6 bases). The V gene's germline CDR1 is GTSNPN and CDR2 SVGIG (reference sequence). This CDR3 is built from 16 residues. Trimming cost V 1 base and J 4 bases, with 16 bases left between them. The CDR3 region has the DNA TGTGCCTGGAGTGCCATGGGGGGGCTGAATAATGAAAAACTGTTTTTT. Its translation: CAWSAMGGLNNEKLFF.

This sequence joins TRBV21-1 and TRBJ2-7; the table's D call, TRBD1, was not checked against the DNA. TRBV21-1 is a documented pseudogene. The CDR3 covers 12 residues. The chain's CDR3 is CASSTRQDREYF. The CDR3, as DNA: TGTGCCAGCAGCACTCGTCAGGACAGGGAGTACTTC.

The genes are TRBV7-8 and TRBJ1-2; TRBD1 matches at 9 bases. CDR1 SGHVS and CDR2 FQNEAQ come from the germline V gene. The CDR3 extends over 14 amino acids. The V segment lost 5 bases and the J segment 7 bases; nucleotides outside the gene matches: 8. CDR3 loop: CASSKSGTGIGYTF. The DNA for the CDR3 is TGTGCCAGCAGCAAATCCGGGACAGGGATTGGCTACACCTTC.

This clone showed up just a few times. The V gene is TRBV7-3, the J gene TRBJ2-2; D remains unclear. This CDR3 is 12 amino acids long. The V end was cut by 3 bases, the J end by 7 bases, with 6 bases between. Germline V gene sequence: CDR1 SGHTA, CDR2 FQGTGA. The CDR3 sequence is CASSFRNGELFF. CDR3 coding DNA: TGTGCCAGCAGCTTCAGGAACGGGGAGCTGTTTTTT.

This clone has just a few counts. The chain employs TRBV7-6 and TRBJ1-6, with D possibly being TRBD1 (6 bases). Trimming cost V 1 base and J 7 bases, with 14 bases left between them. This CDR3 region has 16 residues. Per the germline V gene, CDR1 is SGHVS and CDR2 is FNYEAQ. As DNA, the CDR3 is TGTGCCAGCAGCTTAGAGTCCCCGGGGACAAATTCACCCCTCCACTTT. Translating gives CASSLESPGTNSPLHF.

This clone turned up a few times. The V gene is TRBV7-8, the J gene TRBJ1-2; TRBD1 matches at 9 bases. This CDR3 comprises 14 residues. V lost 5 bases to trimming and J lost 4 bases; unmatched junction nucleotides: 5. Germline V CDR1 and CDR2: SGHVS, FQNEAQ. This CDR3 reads CASSPGQGGYGYTF. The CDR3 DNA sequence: TGTGCCAGCAGCCCGGGACAGGGTGGCTATGGCTACACCTTC.

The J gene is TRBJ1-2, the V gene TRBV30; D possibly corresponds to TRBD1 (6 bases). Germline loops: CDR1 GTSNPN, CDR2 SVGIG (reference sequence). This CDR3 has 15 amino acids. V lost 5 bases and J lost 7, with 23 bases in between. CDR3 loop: CAWALTSKSGAGYTF. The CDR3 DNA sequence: TGTGCCTGGGCCCTTACTTCCAAATCGGGGGCTGGCTACACCTTC.

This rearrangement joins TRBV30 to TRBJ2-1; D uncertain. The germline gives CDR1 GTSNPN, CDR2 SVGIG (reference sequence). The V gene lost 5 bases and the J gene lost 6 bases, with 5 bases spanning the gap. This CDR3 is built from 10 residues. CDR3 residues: CAWGSNEQFF. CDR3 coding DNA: TGTGCCTGGGGCAGCAATGAGCAGTTCTTC.

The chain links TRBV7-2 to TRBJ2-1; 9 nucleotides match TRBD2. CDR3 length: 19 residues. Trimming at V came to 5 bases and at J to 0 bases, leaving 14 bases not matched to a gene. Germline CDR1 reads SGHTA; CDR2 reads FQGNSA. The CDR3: CASSPGLAGLASSYNEQFF. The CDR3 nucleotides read TGTGCCAGCAGCCCCGGCCTAGCGGGGTTAGCAAGCTCCTACAATGAGCAGTTCTTC.

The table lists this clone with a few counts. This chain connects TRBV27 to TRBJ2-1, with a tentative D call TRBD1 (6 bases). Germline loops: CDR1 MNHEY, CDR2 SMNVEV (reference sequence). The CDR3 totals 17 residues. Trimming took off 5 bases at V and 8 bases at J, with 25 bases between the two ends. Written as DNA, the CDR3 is TGTGCCAGCAGTGCCCGTCGGACTCTTCCTGAGGGGGATGAGCAGTTCTTC. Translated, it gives CASSARRTLPEGDEQFF.

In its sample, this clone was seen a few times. CDR3 sequence: CAWSGWGAVANEKLFF. The CDR3 coding sequence is TGTGCCTGGAGTGGCTGGGGGGCGGTAGCTAATGAAAAACTGTTTTTT. V is TRBV30 and J is TRBJ1-4; the D gene is possibly TRBD1 (6 bases). Germline CDR1 GTSNPN, CDR2 SVGIG (reference sequence). V lost 1 base, J lost 3 bases, and 15 bases lay in between. The CDR3 length is 16 residues.